One and the same sample provided the 16 T cell receptor beta chains below, sequenced in a study of a mutant IDH1 vaccine in newly diagnosed glioma. Their cognate antigens are unknown. Only in-frame clones appear in the TCRdb table, and some are missing; sequencing was by immunoSEQ multiplex PCR. The sample consists of 25,000 to 35,000 clones, approximately 86% of them appearing once. Described time point: week 5, during vaccination. What each vaccine dose contained was 300 ug of mutant IDH1 20-mer peptide, accompanied by topical imiquimod. Sequenced material: peripheral blood mononuclear cells (PBMCs), taken from a glioma patient whose treatment included an IDH1 peptide vaccine. These receptors were collected from a woman aged 40 to 50 with glioma. Some clones in this sample may be carry-over from other donors' samples.

The gene calls are TRBV9 and TRBJ1-6; D is unresolved. CDR1 and CDR2 from the germline V gene are SGDLS and YYNGEE. The CDR3 loop spans 13 amino acids. V lost 1 base and J lost 10, with 9 bases in between. The CDR3 spells CASSVPGLSPLHF. The CDR3 DNA reads as TGTGCCAGCAGCGTACCAGGTCTCTCACCCCTCCACTTT.

CDR3 residues: CASSPGPSYEQYF. CDR3 bases: TGTGCCAGCTCCCCCGGGCCCAGCTACGAGCAGTACTTC. The chain combines TRBV9 with TRBJ2-7, with unresolved D. The CDR3 is 13 residues long. Trimming cost V 7 bases and J 3 bases, with 14 bases left between them. Germline loops: CDR1 SGDLS, CDR2 YYNGEE.

The chain uses TRBV6-4 and TRBJ2-3; no reliable D call. V was cut by 3 bases and J by 3 bases, with 7 bases left in between. In germline, CDR1 is MRHNA, CDR2 SNTAGT. The CDR3 contains 13 residues. In DNA form, the CDR3 reads TGTGCCAGCAGTGAACAAGGGACAGATACGCAGTATTTT. Amino acid sequence: CASSEQGTDTQYF.

V gene TRBV5-1 combines with J gene TRBJ1-2; D uncertain. Germline CDR1 is SGHRS and CDR2 is YFSETQ. Between the trimmed V and J ends, which lost 0 bases and 0 bases, there was a span of 9 bases. The CDR3 contains 15 residues. CDR3 loop: CASSLAGDANYGYTF. The CDR3 nucleotides are TGCGCCAGCAGCTTGGCAGGTGACGCTAACTATGGCTACACCTTC.

The chain uses TRBV18 and TRBJ2-1; 9 positions match TRBD2. The junction had 11 bases not matched to a gene; V was cut back by 5 bases and J by 9 bases. Per the germline V gene, CDR1 is KGHSH and CDR2 is LQKENI. CDR3 length: 15 residues. In DNA form, the CDR3 reads TGTGCCAGCTCATACGGGTTAGCGGGAGCCAGTGAGCAGTTCTTC. This encodes CASSYGLAGASEQFF.

The chain recombines TRBV25-1 with TRBJ2-5; D perhaps matches TRBD2 (6 bases). Germline lookup yields CDR1 MGHDK and CDR2 SYGVNS. The CDR3 has 15 amino acids. V gave up 2 bases and J gave up 4 bases, with 14 bases separating them. The CDR3 sequence is CASSEPHSGGETQYF. CDR3 coding DNA: TGTGCCAGCAGTGAACCCCACTCCGGGGGAGAGACCCAGTACTTC.

The V and J genes are TRBV4-2 and TRBJ1-2, with D perhaps TRBD1 (5 bases). The CDR3 is 17 residues long. The V end was cut by 1 base, the J end by 0 bases, with 15 bases between. The germline V gene has CDR1 LGHNA and CDR2 YNFKEQ. CDR3 sequence: CASSQVRGTRANYGYTF. CDR3 DNA: TGTGCCAGCAGCCAAGTGAGGGGTACCAGAGCTAACTATGGCTACACCTTC.

The rearrangement links TRBV19 to TRBJ1-4; unclear D gene. The CDR3 is 15 amino acids. Trimming removed 6 bases from V and 1 base from J, with 12 bases in between. Germline-derived CDR1 and CDR2 are LNHDA and SQIVND (reference sequence). The CDR3 sequence: CASSLRSGTNEKLFF. CDR3 coding DNA: TGTGCCAGTAGCCTTCGGTCGGGAACTAATGAAAAACTGTTTTTT.

The V call is TRBV7-9, the J call TRBJ1-3; no clear D gene. The germline V and J ends were trimmed by 2 bases and 5 bases, with 16 bases remaining between them. Germline V CDR1 and CDR2: SEHNR, FQNEAQ (reference sequence). The CDR3 covers 16 residues. The CDR3 here is CASSLRPSAVRNTIYF. CDR3 coding DNA: TGTGCCAGCAGCTTACGCCCGTCGGCAGTCCGAAACACCATATATTTT.

The J gene is TRBJ2-2, the V gene TRBV4-3; TRBD2 matches at 9 bases. The CDR3 has 16 amino acids. Germline CDR1 reads LGHNA; CDR2 reads YSLEER. V trimming: 4 bases; J trimming: 3 bases; junction bases outside the gene matches: 6. DNA for the CDR3: TGCGCCAGCAGCCGCCTTAGCGGGGGCCACACCGGGGAGCTGTTTTTT. Amino acids: CASSRLSGGHTGELFF.

V usage is TRBV14 and J usage is TRBJ2-1; perhaps TRBD1 as D (7 bases). The V end was cut by 8 bases, the J end by 7 bases, with 15 bases between. The CDR3 spans 13 residues. Germline lookup yields CDR1 SGHDN and CDR2 FVKESK. CDR3 sequence: CASRVQGGNEQFF. The DNA for the CDR3 is TGTGCCAGCCGGGTTCAGGGGGGAAATGAGCAGTTCTTC.

The chain couples TRBV6-5 to TRBJ1-3, with 11 nucleotides matching TRBD1. The CDR3 consists of 14 residues. The V gene end was trimmed by 6 bases and the J gene end by 7 bases; junction bases not matched to a gene: 5. The V gene's germline CDR1 is MNHEY and CDR2 SVGAGI. CDR3 region: CASSFRDRGNTIYF. CDR3 nucleotides: TGTGCCAGCAGCTTCCGGGACAGGGGGAACACCATATATTTT.

This chain uses TRBV6-1 with TRBJ1-5; TRBD1 might be the D (6 bases). This CDR3 has 14 amino acids. CDR1 and CDR2 (germline): MNHNS, SASEGT. V was trimmed by 7 bases and J by 8 bases, leaving 18 bases between them. CDR3 region: CASTKQGESEPQHF. The CDR3 DNA is TGTGCCAGCACTAAACAGGGAGAGTCGGAGCCCCAGCATTTT.

This chain joins TRBV4-3 and TRBJ2-7; no clear D gene. The CDR3 has 15 residues. Per the germline V gene, CDR1 is LGHNA and CDR2 is YSLEER. The ends were cut back, 1 base at V and 2 bases at J, with 12 bases in the middle. The CDR3 here is CASSQAPGTTYEQYF. In DNA form, the CDR3 reads TGCGCCAGCAGCCAAGCCCCGGGCACAACCTACGAGCAGTACTTC.

The rearrangement links TRBV6-1 to TRBJ2-5; D is ambiguous. V was shortened by 7 bases and J by 6 bases, with 9 bases between the two germline ends. This CDR3 is 11 amino acids long. Germline V CDR1 and CDR2: MNHNS, SASEGT. The CDR3 here is CASTASQTQYF. Here the CDR3 DNA reads TGTGCCAGCACCGCCAGTCAGACCCAGTACTTC.

The chain uses TRBV6-6 and TRBJ2-3; 12 bases agree with TRBD2. The CDR3 consists of 16 residues. Per the germline V gene, CDR1 is MNHNY and CDR2 is SVGAGI (reference sequence). V trimming: 4 bases; J trimming: 4 bases; junction bases outside the gene matches: 6. The CDR3 protein is CASSSTSGGDADTQYF. The CDR3 DNA sequence: TGTGCCAGCAGTTCGACTAGCGGGGGTGACGCAGATACGCAGTATTTT.